A single T cell receptor beta chain is shown here with its context. The antigen is undetermined. Here immunoSEQ multiplex PCR was the method, and the copy in TCRdb shows in-frame clones only, minus some. The data contain over 14,000 clones, 70% to 75% of them singletons. The data belong to a study of OX40 agonist ivuxolimab in advanced cancers. Study information: A history of anti-PD-1, anti-PD-L1 or anti-CTLA-4 therapy was acceptable, and approximately 40% had some.

Regarding the study as a whole: On average, CD8+ T cells had more expanded clones than CD4+. There were also nonresponders showing low normalized T-cell clonal expansion.

This sequence was found in an adult with an advanced solid tumor such as melanoma, head and neck, liver or kidney cancer. The material sequenced was CD4+ or CD8+ T cells sorted from blood, taken in a trial of the OX40 agonist ivuxolimab.

CDR3 amino acids: CASSPVGGELFF. The DNA of the CDR3 is TGTGCCAGCAGCCCCGTGGGTGGGGAGCTGTTTTTT. This chain connects TRBV7-3 to TRBJ2-2; D gene ambiguous. Trimming removed 5 bases from V and 8 bases from J, with 9 bases in between. CDR3 length: 12 residues. Germline values: CDR1 SGHTA, CDR2 FQGTGA.